The 24 T cell receptor beta chains below were found in one sample sequenced in a study of OX40 agonist ivuxolimab in advanced cancers. Clones were sequenced by immunoSEQ multiplex PCR, and TCRdb holds only the in-frame ones, with some missing. Found here are about 78,000 clones, 80% to 90% of them singletons; the top ten hold 0.24%. The material was CD4+ or CD8+ T cells sorted from blood, obtained in a trial of the OX40 agonist ivuxolimab. The receptors originated from an adult with an advanced solid tumor such as melanoma, head and neck, liver or kidney cancer.

The chain employs TRBV21-1 and TRBJ2-1; TRBD2 is the table's D call and was not checked against the DNA. TRBV21-1 has pseudogene status. The length of the CDR3 is 15 residues. CDR3 sequence: CASSPREANLNEQFF. CDR3 nucleotide sequence: TGTGCCAGCAGTCCGCGGGAGGCGAACCTCAATGAGCAGTTCTTC.

CDR3 coding DNA: TGTGCCAGCAGAACAGGGCTACTCGGGTACGAGCAGTACTTC. The encoded protein is CASRTGLLGYEQYF. The chain links TRBV28 to TRBJ2-7; a weak D match, TRBD1 (6 bases). V dropped 6 bases and J dropped 4 bases, with 16 bases sitting between them. Germline V lookup: CDR1 MDHEN, CDR2 SYDVKM. The CDR3 spans 14 residues.

This clone was seen only once. V usage is TRBV28 and J usage is TRBJ2-7; D remains ambiguous. Germline V CDR1 and CDR2: MDHEN, SYDVKM. V was shortened by 4 bases and J by 4 bases, with 26 bases between the two germline ends. This CDR3 comprises 18 residues. CDR3 DNA: TGTGCCAGCAGTTCTAAGGGTGTTCGGCCCCTACAAATATACGAGCAGTACTTC. Residues: CASSSKGVRPLQIYEQYF.

This clone has just one count. The chain combines TRBV19 with TRBJ2-1, with D perhaps TRBD1 (6 bases). Germline assignment: CDR1 LNHDA and CDR2 SQIVND (reference sequence). Trimming shortened V by 10 bases and J by 10 bases, and 8 bases separated the two germline ends. CDR3 size: 9 residues. In DNA, the CDR3 is TGTGCCACCGGACAGGAGCAGTTCTTC. This translates into CATGQEQFF.

There are a few counts of this clone. The rearrangement uses TRBV5-1 and TRBJ1-1; D gene uncertain. This CDR3 is built from 12 residues. Between the trimmed V and J ends, which lost 4 bases and 6 bases, there was a span of 10 bases. From germline, CDR1 is SGHRS and CDR2 YFSETQ. The CDR3 nucleotides read TGCGCCAGCAGCCTAGGATCCTCTGAAGCTTTCTTT. It specifies CASSLGSSEAFF.

The V gene is TRBV7-2, the J gene TRBJ2-5; possibly TRBD1 or TRBD2 for D (6 bases each). CDR1 SGHTA and CDR2 FQGNSA come from the germline V gene. V lost 1 base and J 4 bases, leaving 19 bases between the germline ends. CDR3 length: 17 amino acids. The CDR3 DNA follows: TGTGCCAGCAGCTTAGAAGGGAGAGGGGGGCCACTAGAGACCCAGTACTTC. Protein: CASSLEGRGGPLETQYF.

Written as DNA, the CDR3 is TGTGCCAGCACGTCGCGACAGGGCAGGGAGACCCAGTACTTC. This gives the protein CASTSRQGRETQYF. The rearrangement uses TRBV21-1 and TRBJ2-5; the table's D call TRBD1 went unverified against the DNA. TRBV21-1 is a pseudogene. The CDR3 sequence is 14 residues long.

The CDR3 spells CASSIAVRQPQHF. CDR3 DNA sequence: TGTGCCAGTAGCATTGCGGTAAGGCAGCCCCAGCATTTT. The chain employs TRBV19 and TRBJ1-5; no definite D call. This CDR3 is 13 amino acids long. The germline V gene has CDR1 LNHDA and CDR2 SQIVND (reference sequence). Between the trimmed V and J ends, which lost 6 bases and 7 bases, there was a span of 13 bases.

V gene TRBV10-3 combines with J gene TRBJ2-3; 10 positions agree with TRBD2. The ends lost 6 bases at V and 8 bases at J; junction bases unmatched: 11. Germline CDR1 ENHRY, CDR2 SYGVKD. The CDR3 loop spans 15 amino acids. CDR3 region: CAISTLAGESGTQYF. CDR3 nucleotide sequence: TGTGCCATCAGCACCCTAGCGGGAGAATCTGGTACGCAGTATTTT.

The chain combines TRBV6-1 with TRBJ1-4, with TRBD1 as a possible D gene (5 bases). V lost 7 bases to trimming and J lost 4 bases, with 10 bases between them. Per germline, CDR1 MNHNS and CDR2 SASEGT. The CDR3 runs 13 residues. The CDR3 DNA sequence: TGTGCCAGCACCGGGACGAGTAATGAAAAACTGTTTTTT. The encoded protein is CASTGTSNEKLFF.

This chain joins TRBV5-1 and TRBJ2-5; the match to TRBD1 covers 8 bases. This CDR3 comprises 17 residues. Germline trimming cut 4 bases from V and 4 bases from J; bases unmatched to any gene: 15. The germline gives CDR1 SGHRS, CDR2 YFSETQ. The CDR3 nucleotides read TGCGCCAGCAGCGTTGGACAGGGTCATGCGATGGGAGAGACCCAGTACTTC. Protein sequence: CASSVGQGHAMGETQYF.

The V and J genes are TRBV20-1 and TRBJ1-1; D unresolved. CDR1 is DFQATT, CDR2 SNEGSKA, per germline (reference sequence). The CDR3 has 10 residues. This CDR3 is CSYSNTEAFF. The DNA of the CDR3 is TGCAGCTATTCGAACACTGAAGCTTTCTTT.

The V and J genes are TRBV5-6 and TRBJ2-7; D remains unclear. Germline loops: CDR1 SGHDT, CDR2 YYEEEE. The CDR3 runs 11 residues. Trimming pared 2 bases from V and 5 bases from J, leaving 5 bases between. This CDR3 reads CASSLHHEQYF. The CDR3, as DNA: TGTGCCAGCAGCTTACATCACGAGCAGTACTTC.

V gene TRBV7-2 combines with J gene TRBJ2-7; no firm D call. In germline, CDR1 is SGHTA, CDR2 FQGNSA. The V end lost 0 bases, the J end lost 3 bases, and 9 bases lay between the germline ends. CDR3 length: 14 amino acids. The CDR3 nucleotides are TGTGCCAGCAGCTTAGCGCTCGCAAGCTACGAGCAGTACTTC. Amino acid sequence: CASSLALASYEQYF. The variable domain in full, completed from reference TRBV7-2 and TRBJ2-7, reads GAGVSQSPSNKVTEKGKDVELRCDPISGHTALYWYRQSLGQGLEFLIYFQGNSAPDKSGLPSDRFSAERTGGSVSTLTIQRTQQEDSAVYLCASSLALASYEQYFGPGTRLTVT.

V gene TRBV5-1 combines with J gene TRBJ1-1, with D unresolved. With 4 bases removed from V and 4 bases from J, the gap between germline ends came to 14 bases. Per germline, CDR1 SGHRS and CDR2 YFSETQ. The CDR3 covers 14 residues. The CDR3: CASSQGGFGTEAFF. Written as DNA, the CDR3 is TGCGCCAGCAGCCAAGGCGGCTTCGGCACTGAAGCTTTCTTT.

The chain combines TRBV7-9 with TRBJ1-2; D possibly corresponds to TRBD1 (6 bases). This CDR3 contains 13 residues. Trimming left V 2 bases short and J 6 bases short, with 10 bases between. Per germline, CDR1 SEHNR and CDR2 FQNEAQ (reference sequence). The CDR3 loop reads CASSLQGSNGYTF. CDR3 in DNA: TGTGCCAGCAGCTTACAGGGGTCAAATGGCTACACCTTC.

The chain links TRBV5-6 to TRBJ2-7; D unclear. The germline V and J ends were trimmed by 1 base and 3 bases, with 14 bases remaining between them. Per the germline V gene, CDR1 is SGHDT and CDR2 is YYEEEE. The CDR3 consists of 15 residues. CDR3 in DNA: TGTGCCAGCAGCTTGTCCCCCCGGACCCACTACGAGCAGTACTTC. Translating gives CASSLSPRTHYEQYF.

The chain uses TRBV5-6 and TRBJ2-1; D might be TRBD2 (7 bases). The V end was cut by 4 bases, the J end by 10 bases, with 18 bases between. The germline CDR1 and CDR2 sequences are SGHDT and YYEEEE. CDR3 size: 14 residues. CDR3: CASSEGGGPREQFF. CDR3 sequence (DNA): TGTGCCAGCAGCGAGGGGGGGGGACCTAGGGAGCAGTTCTTC. The full variable domain, completed using reference TRBV5-6 and TRBJ2-1, is DAGVTQSPTHLIKTRGQQVTLRCSPKSGHDTVSWYQQALGQGPQFIFQYYEEEERQRGNFPDRFSGHQFPNYSSELNVNALLLGDSALYLCASSEGGGPREQFFGPGTRLTVL.

The CDR3 coding sequence is TGCGCCAGCAGCGAAGGGGACAGGGTGGTCTATGGCTACACCTTC. Protein sequence: CASSEGDRVVYGYTF. The chain is built from TRBV5-1 and TRBJ1-2; 9 nucleotides line up with TRBD1. V lost 4 bases and J lost 4; bases outside the gene matches: 8. The germline V gene encodes CDR1 SGHRS and CDR2 YFSETQ. This CDR3 is built from 15 residues. The complete variable domain, with remaining parts taken from reference TRBV5-1 and TRBJ1-2, reads KAGVTQTPRYLIKTRGQQVTLSCSPISGHRSVSWYQQTPGQGLQFLFEYFSETQRNKGNFPGRFSGRQFSNSRSEMNVSTLELGDSALYLCASSEGDRVVYGYTFGSGTRLTVV.

J is TRBJ2-5 and V is TRBV5-1; TRBD1 matches at 7 bases. The J call may be mistaken, given a closer DNA end match to TRBJ2-7. The germline V gene has CDR1 SGHRS and CDR2 YFSETQ. The CDR3 is made up of 15 amino acids. This CDR3 reads CASSSGQALTYEQYF. In DNA form, the CDR3 reads TGCGCCAGCAGTTCAGGACAGGCCCTCACCTACGAGCAGTACTTC.

The chain is built from TRBV5-5 and TRBJ2-7; D is ambiguous. CDR3 length equals 15 residues. CDR1 and CDR2 (germline): SGHKS, YYEKEE (reference sequence). V lost 0 bases to trimming and J lost 4 bases, with 14 bases between them. The CDR3 sequence is CASSLGIGQQYEQYF. CDR3 nucleotide sequence: TGTGCCAGCAGCTTGGGGATTGGGCAGCAATACGAGCAGTACTTC.

The rearrangement links TRBV2 to TRBJ1-4; D is ambiguous. The CDR3 has 15 residues. V was shortened by 7 bases and J by 0 bases, with 12 bases between the two germline ends. Germline loops: CDR1 SNHLY, CDR2 FYNNEI. CDR3 in DNA: TGTGCCAGCACCCTCGGCGCATCAACTAATGAAAAACTGTTTTTT. Its protein is CASTLGASTNEKLFF. Complete variable domain (other parts from reference TRBV2 and TRBJ1-4): EPEVTQTPSHQVTQMGQEVILRCVPISNHLYFYWYRQILGQKVEFLVSFYNNEISEKSEIFDDQFSVERPDGSNFTLKIRSTKLEDSAMYFCASTLGASTNEKLFFGSGTQLSVL.

This chain connects TRBV28 to TRBJ1-2; 7 nucleotides align to TRBD1. The CDR3 extends over 12 amino acids. The germline V gene has CDR1 MDHEN and CDR2 SYDVKM. V lost 11 bases, J lost 6 bases, and 9 bases stayed unmatched. The CDR3 is CAAEGGLDGYTF. CDR3 DNA sequence: TGTGCCGCGGAAGGGGGCTTGGATGGCTACACCTTC.

This clone was seen just once. The chain joins TRBV18 to TRBJ1-1; D might be TRBD1 (5 bases). Germline CDR1 KGHSH, CDR2 LQKENI. V was shortened by 3 bases and J by 3 bases, with 11 bases between the two germline ends. The CDR3 loop spans 14 amino acids. CDR3 DNA: TGTGCCAGCTCACCGGGTTCGGGGGACACTGAAGCTTTCTTT. It encodes CASSPGSGDTEAFF.